The clone carrying this T cell receptor beta chain has just one count. Antigen specificity is unknown. This entry belongs to a study of cytomegalovirus exposure and HLA in healthy donors. Only in-frame clones appear in the TCRdb table, and some are missing; sequencing was by immunoSEQ multiplex PCR. The data contain 150,000 to 200,000 clones, under 90% of them singletons. The donors were part of the 120-subject validation cohort, which stood apart from the roughly 680-subject first cohort. Study-wide points: Whilst most TCR sequences proved rare, a subset of public TCRs occurred across many donors. Researchers counted around 180 TCR beta chains as cytomegalovirus-associated. Subsequent analysis found a tendency for first-cohort TCR clusters to co-occur within the 120 or so validation repertoires.

Germline CDR1 and CDR2: SNHLY and FYNNEI. The CDR3 totals 15 residues. V was clipped by 8 bases and J by 7 bases; unmatched bases: 13. Sequencing was performed on PBMCs. This chain joins TRBV2 and TRBJ2-2, with 7 bases that match TRBD1. This TCR was sampled from a young man in good health and CMV-seropositive. CDR3 loop: CASYDRAISGGELFF. The CDR3 DNA reads TGTGCCAGCTACGACAGGGCAATTTCGGGCGGGGAGCTGTTTTTT.